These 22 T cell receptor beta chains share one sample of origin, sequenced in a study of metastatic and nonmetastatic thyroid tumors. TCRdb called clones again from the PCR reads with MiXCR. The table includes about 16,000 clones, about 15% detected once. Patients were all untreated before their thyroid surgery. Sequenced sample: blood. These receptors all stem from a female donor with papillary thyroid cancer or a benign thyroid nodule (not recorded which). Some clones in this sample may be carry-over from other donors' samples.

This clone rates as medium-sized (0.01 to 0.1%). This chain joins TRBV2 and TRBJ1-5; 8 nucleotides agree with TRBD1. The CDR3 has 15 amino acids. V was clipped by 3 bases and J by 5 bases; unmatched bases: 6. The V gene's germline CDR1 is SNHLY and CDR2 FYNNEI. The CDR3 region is CASSEVQGAYQPQHF. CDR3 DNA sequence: TGTGCCAGCAGTGAGGTTCAGGGGGCATATCAGCCCCAGCATTTT.

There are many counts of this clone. Here the CDR3 reads CAWDQGAISSYNSPLHF. The CDR3 DNA reads as TGTGCCTGGGACCAGGGTGCGATTAGCTCCTATAATTCACCCCTCCACTTT. The rearrangement links TRBV30 to TRBJ1-6; maybe TRBD1 (5 bases). The CDR3 runs 17 residues. Germline V gene data show CDR1 as GTSNPN and CDR2 as SVGIG (reference sequence). The V end lost 5 bases, the J end lost 0 bases, and 17 bases lay between the germline ends.

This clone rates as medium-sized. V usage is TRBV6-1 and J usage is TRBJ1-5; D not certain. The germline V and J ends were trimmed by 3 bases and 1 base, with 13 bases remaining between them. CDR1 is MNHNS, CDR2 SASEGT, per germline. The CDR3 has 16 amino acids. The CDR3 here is CASSDQLKGSNQPQHF. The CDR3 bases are TGTGCCAGCAGTGACCAACTAAAGGGCAGCAATCAGCCCCAGCATTTT.

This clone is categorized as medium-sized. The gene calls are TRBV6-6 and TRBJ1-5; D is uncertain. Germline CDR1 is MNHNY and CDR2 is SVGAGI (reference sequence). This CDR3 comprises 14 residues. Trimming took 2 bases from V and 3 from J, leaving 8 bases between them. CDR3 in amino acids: CASSYGSNNQPQHF. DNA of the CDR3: TGTGCCAGCAGTTACGGGTCGAACAATCAGCCCCAGCATTTT.

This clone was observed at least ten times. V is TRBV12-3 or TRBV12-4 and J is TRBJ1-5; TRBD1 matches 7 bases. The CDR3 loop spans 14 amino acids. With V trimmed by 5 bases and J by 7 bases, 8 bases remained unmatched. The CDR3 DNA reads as TGTGCCAGCAGTCTAACAGGGGTTGGCCAGCCCCAGCATTTT. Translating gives CASSLTGVGQPQHF.

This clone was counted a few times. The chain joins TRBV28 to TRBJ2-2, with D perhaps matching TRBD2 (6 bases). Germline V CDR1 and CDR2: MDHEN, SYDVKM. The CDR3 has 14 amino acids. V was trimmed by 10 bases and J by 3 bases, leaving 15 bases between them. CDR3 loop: CAIMIGGDTGELFF. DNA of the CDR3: TGTGCCATCATGATCGGCGGGGACACCGGGGAGCTGTTTTTT.

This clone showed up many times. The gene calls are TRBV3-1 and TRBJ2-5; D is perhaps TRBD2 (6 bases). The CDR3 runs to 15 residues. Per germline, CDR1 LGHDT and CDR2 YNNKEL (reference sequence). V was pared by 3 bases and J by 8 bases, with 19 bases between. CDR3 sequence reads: CASSHPQTGRGTQYF. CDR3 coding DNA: TGTGCCAGCAGCCATCCTCAGACCGGGCGGGGAACCCAGTACTTC.

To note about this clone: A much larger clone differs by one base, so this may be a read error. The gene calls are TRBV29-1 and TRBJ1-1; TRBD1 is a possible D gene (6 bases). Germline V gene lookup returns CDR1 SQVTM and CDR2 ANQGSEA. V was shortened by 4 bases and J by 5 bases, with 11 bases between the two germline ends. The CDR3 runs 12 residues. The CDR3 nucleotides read TGCAGCGTTGCTCACAGGGATACTGAAGCTTTCTTT. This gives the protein CSVAHRDTEAFF.

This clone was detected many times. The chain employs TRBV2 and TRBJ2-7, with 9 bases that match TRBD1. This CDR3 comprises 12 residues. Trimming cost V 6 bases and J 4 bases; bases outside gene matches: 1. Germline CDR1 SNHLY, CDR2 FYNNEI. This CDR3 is CASRDRGYEQYF. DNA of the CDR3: TGTGCCAGCAGGGACAGGGGTTACGAGCAGTACTTC.

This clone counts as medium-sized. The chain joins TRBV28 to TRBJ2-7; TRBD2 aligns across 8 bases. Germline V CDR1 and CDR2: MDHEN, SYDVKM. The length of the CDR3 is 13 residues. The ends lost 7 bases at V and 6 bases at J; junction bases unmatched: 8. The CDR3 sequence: CASTTFGGGEQYF. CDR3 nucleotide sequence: TGTGCCAGCACCACGTTCGGGGGGGGCGAGCAGTACTTC.

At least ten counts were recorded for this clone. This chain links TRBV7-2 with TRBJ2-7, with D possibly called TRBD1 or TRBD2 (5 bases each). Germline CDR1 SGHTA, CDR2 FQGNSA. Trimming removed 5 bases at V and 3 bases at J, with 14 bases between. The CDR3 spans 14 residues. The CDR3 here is CASSVGTGHYEQYF. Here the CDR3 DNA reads TGTGCCAGCAGCGTCGGGACGGGCCACTACGAGCAGTACTTC. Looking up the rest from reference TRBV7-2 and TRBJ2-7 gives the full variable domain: GAGVSQSPSNKVTEKGKDVELRCDPISGHTALYWYRQSLGQGLEFLIYFQGNSAPDKSGLPSDRFSAERTGGSVSTLTIQRTQQEDSAVYLCASSVGTGHYEQYFGPGTRLTVT.

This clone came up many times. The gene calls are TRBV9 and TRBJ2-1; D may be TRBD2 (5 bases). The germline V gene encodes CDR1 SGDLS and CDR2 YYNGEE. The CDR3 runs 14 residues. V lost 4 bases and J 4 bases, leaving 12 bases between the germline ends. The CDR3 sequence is CASSLRPGYNEQFF. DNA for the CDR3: TGTGCCAGCAGCCTGCGGCCGGGGTACAATGAGCAGTTCTTC.

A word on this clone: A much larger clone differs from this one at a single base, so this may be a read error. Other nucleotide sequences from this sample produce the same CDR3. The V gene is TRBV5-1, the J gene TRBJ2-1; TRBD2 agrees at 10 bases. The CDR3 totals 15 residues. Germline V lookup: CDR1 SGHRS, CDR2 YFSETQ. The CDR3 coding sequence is TGCGCTAGCGCCTCACTAGCGGGGCTCTACGATGAGCAGTTCTTC. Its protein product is CASASLAGLYDEQFF. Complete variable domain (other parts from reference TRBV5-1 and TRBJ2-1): KAGVTQTPRYLIKTRGQQVTLSCSPISGHRSVSWYQQTPGQGLQFLFEYFSETQRNKGNFPGRFSGRQFSNSRSEMNVSTLELGDSALYLCASASLAGLYDEQFFGPGTRLTVL.

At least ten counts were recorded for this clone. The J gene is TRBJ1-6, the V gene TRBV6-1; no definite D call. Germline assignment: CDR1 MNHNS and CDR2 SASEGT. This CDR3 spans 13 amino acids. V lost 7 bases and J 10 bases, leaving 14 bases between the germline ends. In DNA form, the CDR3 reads TGTGCCAGCAACCCCTCGTTGGACTCACCCCTCCACTTT. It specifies CASNPSLDSPLHF.

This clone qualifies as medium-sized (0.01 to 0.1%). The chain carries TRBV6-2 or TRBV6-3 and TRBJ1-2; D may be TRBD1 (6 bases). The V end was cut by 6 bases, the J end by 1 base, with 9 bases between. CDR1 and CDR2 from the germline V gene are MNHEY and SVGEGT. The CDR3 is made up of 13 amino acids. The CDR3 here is CASRPRGNYGYTF. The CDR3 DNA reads TGTGCCAGCAGACCCAGGGGTAACTATGGCTACACCTTC.

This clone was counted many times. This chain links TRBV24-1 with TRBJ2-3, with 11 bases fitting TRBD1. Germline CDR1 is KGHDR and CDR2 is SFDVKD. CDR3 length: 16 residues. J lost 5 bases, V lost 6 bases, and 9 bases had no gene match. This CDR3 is CATSSAGTGGVDTQYF. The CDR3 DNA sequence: TGTGCCACCAGTTCGGCCGGGACAGGGGGGGTAGATACGCAGTATTTT.

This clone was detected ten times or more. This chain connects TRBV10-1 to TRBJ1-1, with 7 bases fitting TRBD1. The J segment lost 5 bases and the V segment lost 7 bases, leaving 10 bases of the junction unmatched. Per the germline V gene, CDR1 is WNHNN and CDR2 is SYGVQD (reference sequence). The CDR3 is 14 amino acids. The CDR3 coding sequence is TGCGCCAGCACCCCGGACAGGCTGGGGACTGAAGCTTTCTTT. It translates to CASTPDRLGTEAFF.

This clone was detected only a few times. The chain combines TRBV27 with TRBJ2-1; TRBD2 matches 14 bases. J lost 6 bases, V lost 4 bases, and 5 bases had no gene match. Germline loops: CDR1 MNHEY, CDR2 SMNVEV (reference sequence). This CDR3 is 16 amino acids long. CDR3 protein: CASSSRLAGGTNEQFF. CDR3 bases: TGTGCCAGCAGTTCCAGACTAGCGGGAGGGACCAATGAGCAGTTCTTC.

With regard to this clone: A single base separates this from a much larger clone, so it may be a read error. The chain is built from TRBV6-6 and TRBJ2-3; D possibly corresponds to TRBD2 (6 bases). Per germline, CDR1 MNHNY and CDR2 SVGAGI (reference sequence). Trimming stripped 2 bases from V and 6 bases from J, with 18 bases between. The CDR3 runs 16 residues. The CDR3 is CASSYQSSGYPDTQYF. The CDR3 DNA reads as TGTGCCAGCAGTTACCAGTCAAGCGGGTACCCTGATACGCAGTATTTT.

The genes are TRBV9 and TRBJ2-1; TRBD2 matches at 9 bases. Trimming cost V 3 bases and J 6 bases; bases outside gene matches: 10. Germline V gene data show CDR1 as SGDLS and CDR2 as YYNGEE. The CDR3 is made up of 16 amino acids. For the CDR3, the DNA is TGTGCCAGCAGCGCGGTAGCGGGAGTGGTTAGCAATGAGCAGTTCTTC. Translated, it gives CASSAVAGVVSNEQFF. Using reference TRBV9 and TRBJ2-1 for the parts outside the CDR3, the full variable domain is DSGVTQTPKHLITATGQRVTLRCSPRSGDLSVYWYQQSLDQGLQFLIQYYNGEERAKGNILERFSAQQFPDLHSELNLSSLELGDSALYFCASSAVAGVVSNEQFFGPGTRLTVL.

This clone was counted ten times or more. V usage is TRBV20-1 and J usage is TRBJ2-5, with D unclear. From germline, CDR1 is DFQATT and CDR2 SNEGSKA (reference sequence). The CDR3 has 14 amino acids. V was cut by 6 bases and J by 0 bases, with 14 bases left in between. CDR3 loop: CSALMGIHQETQYF. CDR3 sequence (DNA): TGCAGTGCCCTAATGGGTATCCACCAAGAGACCCAGTACTTC.

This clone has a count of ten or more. CDR3 sequence: CASILNGQGNTIYF. The DNA for the CDR3 is TGTGCCAGCATCCTTAACGGTCAGGGGAACACCATATATTTT. The rearrangement links TRBV12-3 or TRBV12-4 to TRBJ1-3, with TRBD1 as a possible D gene (6 bases). This CDR3 is built from 14 residues. V was cut by 7 bases and J by 7 bases, with 17 bases left in between.